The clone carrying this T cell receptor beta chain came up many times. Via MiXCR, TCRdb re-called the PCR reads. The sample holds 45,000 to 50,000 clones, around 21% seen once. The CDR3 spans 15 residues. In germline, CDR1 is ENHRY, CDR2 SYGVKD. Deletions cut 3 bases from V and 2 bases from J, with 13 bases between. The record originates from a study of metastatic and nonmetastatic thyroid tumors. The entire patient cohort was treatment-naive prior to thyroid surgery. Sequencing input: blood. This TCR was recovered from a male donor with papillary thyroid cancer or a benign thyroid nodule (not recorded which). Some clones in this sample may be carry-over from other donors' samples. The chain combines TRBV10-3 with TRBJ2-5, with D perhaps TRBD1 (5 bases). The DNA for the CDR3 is TGTGCCATCAGTGAATACCCCAGGGATCAAGAGACCCAGTACTTC. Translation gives CAISEYPRDQETQYF.